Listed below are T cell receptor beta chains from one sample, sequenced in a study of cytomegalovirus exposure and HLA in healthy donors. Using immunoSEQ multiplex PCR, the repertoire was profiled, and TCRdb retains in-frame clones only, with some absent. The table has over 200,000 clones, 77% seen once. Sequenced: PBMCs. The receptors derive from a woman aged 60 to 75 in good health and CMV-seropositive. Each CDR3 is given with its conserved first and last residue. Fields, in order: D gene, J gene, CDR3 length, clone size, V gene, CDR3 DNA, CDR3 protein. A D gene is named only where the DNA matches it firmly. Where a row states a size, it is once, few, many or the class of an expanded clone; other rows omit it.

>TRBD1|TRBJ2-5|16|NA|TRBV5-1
TGCGCCAGCAGCTTCGGGGACAGGGGGACTCAAGAGACCCAGTACTTC
CASSFGDRGTQETQYF
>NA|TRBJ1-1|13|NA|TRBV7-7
TGTGCCAGCAGCCTTACAGAGAACACTGAAGCTTTCTTT
CASSLTENTEAFF
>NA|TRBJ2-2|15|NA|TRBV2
TGTGCCAGCAGTGGGGGCCTAAAGAACACCGGGGAGCTGTTTTTT
CASSGGLKNTGELFF
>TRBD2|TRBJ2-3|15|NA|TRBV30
TGTGCCTGGTATGTGGGACTAGCTCAGACAGATACGCAGTATTTT
CAWYVGLAQTDTQYF
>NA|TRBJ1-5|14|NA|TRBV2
TGTGCCAGCAGTGAAAGTCCGGCGGGTCAGCCCCAGCATTTT
CASSESPAGQPQHF
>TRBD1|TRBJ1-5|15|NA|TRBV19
TGTGCCAGTAGTCACGGGGGACAGGGCACCCAGCCCCAGCATTTT
CASSHGGQGTQPQHF
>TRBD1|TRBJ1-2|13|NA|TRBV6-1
TGTGCCAGCAGTGAGGGGACAGCCCTCTACTACACCTTC
CASSEGTALYYTF
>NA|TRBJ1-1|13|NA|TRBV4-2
TGTGCCAGCAGCCAAGTAGGGAGCCCTGAAGCTTTCTTT
CASSQVGSPEAFF
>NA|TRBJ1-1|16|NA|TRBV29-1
TGCAGCGTTGAAGAAATTAACCCGGCCAGGGCCCCTGAAGCTTTCTTT
CSVEEINPARAPEAFF
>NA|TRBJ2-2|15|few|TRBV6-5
TGTGCCAGCAGTTACTCGATCAGGAACACCGGGGAGCTGTTTTTT
CASSYSIRNTGELFF
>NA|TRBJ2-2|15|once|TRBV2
TGTGCCAGCAGTGAGTTTCCCTCGAACACCGGGGAGCTGTTTTTT
CASSEFPSNTGELFF
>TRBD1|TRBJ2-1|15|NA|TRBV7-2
TGTGCCAGCAGCAGACAGGGATTGGGGATGAGCGGTTGGTTCTTC
CASSRQGLGMSGWFF
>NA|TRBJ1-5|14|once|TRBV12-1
TGTGCCAGTAAGGAGGGGATTAGCAATCAGCCCCAGCATTTT
CASKEGISNQPQHF
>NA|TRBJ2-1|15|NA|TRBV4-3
TGCGCCAGCAGCCCCCAAGGGGGTGCCTACAATGAGCAGTTCTTC
CASSPQGGAYNEQFF
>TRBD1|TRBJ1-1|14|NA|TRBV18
TGTGCCAGCTCACTGGACAGGAGTAACACTGAAGCTTTCTTT
CASSLDRSNTEAFF
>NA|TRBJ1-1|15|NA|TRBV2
TGTGCCAGTAGAGGGCAGGGAGGTTATTTCACTGAAGCTTTCTTT
CASRGQGGYFTEAFF
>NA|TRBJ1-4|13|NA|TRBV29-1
TGCAGCGTGGGAGCCACAACTAATGAAAAACTGTTTTTT
CSVGATTNEKLFF
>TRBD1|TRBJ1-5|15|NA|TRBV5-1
TGCGCCAGCAGCCACGCAAGGGGGCGGGATCAGCCCCAGCATTTT
CASSHARGRDQPQHF
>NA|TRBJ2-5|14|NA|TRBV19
TGTGCCAGTAGTCCCCAGGGGCCAGGGGAGACCCAGTACTTC
CASSPQGPGETQYF
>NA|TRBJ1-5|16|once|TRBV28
TGTGCCAGCAGCCCTCATCATGGTGGGGCAGGCCAGCCCCAGCATTTT
CASSPHHGGAGQPQHF
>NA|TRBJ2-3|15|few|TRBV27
TGTGCCAGCAGGAGACTTGGGCGGGACACAGATACGCAGTATTTT
CASRRLGRDTDTQYF
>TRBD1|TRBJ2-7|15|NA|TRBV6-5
TGTGCCAGCAGTCGGGACAGCCCTTATTCCTACGAGCAGTACTTC
CASSRDSPYSYEQYF
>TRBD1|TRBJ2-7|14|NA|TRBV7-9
TGTGCCGGCAGCCGGACAGGGAACTCTCACGAGCAGTACTTC
CAGSRTGNSHEQYF
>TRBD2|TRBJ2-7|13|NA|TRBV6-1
TGTGCCACTTCGACTAGCGGGGGCTACGAGCAGTACTTC
CATSTSGGYEQYF
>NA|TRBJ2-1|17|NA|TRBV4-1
TGCGCCAGCAGCCAAGATCGGGCAAGGGGGTCCTACAATGAGCAGTTCTTC
CASSQDRARGSYNEQFF
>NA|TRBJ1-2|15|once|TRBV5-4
TGTGCCAGCATCGAGAGTACGGGACATCCCTATGGCTACACCTTC
CASIESTGHPYGYTF
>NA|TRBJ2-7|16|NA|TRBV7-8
TGTGCCAGCAGCTTAGCTTACTTTGACATTTGGGACGAGCAGTACTTC
CASSLAYFDIWDEQYF
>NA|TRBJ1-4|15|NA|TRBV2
TGTGCCAGCAGACCACCGGGGGTCACTAATGAAAAACTGTTTTTT
CASRPPGVTNEKLFF
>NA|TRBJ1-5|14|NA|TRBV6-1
TGTGCCAGCAGAGGACATTACCCCAATCAGCCCCAGCATTTT
CASRGHYPNQPQHF
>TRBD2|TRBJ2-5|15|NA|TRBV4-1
TGCGCCAGCAGCACTAAGGGGAGCGGGGGGGCGACCCAGTACTTC
CASSTKGSGGATQYF
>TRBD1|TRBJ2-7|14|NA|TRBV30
TGTGCCACCCCGGCGACGGACAGGGCCTACGAGCAGTACTTC
CATPATDRAYEQYF
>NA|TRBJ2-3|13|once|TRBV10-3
TGTGCCATCAGTGGGGGGCGATTAGATACGCAGTATTTT
CAISGGRLDTQYF
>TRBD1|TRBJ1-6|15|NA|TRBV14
TGTGCCAGCAGCCAAGTTACAGGGGCTAATTCACCCCTCCACTTT
CASSQVTGANSPLHF
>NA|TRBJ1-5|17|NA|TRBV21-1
TGTGCCAGCAGCGCACCCTACCGGGTTTGGAACAATCAGCCCCAGCATTTT
CASSAPYRVWNNQPQHF
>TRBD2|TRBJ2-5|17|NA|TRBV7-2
TGTGCCAGCAGCACCTATCCCGGGGGGTCGGTTGAAGAGACCCAGTACTTC
CASSTYPGGSVEETQYF
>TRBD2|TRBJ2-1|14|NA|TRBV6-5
TGTGCCAGCAAGCCGCGGACTAGCAGCAATGAGCAGTTCTTC
CASKPRTSSNEQFF
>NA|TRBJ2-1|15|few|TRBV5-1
TGCGCCAGCAGCTTGGAGATCAGGAACTACAATGAGCAGTTCTTC
CASSLEIRNYNEQFF
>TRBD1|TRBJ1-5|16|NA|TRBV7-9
TGTGCCAGCAGCGGACAACCCGGGACAGGCAATCAGCCCCAGCATTTT
CASSGQPGTGNQPQHF
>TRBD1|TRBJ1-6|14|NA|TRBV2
TGTGCCAGAACAGGGGACTCCTATAATTCACCCCTCCACTTT
CARTGDSYNSPLHF
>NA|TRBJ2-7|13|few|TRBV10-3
TGTGCCACGCGGGCCCCCTCCATATACGAGCAGTACTTC
CATRAPSIYEQYF
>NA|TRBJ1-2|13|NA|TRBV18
TGTGCCAGCTCAGACGAACAGGGCCGGGGCTACACCTTC
CASSDEQGRGYTF
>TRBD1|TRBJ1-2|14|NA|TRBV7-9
TGTGCCAGCAGCTCCGGACAGGCCAACTATGGCTACACCTTC
CASSSGQANYGYTF
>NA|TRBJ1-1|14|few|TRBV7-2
TGTGCCAGCAGCTTATGGGCAGGGAACACTGAAGCTTTCTTT
CASSLWAGNTEAFF
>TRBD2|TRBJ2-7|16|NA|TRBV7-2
TGTGCCAGCAGCCCTAATAGCGGGGGGTCTTCCTACGAGCAGTACTTC
CASSPNSGGSSYEQYF
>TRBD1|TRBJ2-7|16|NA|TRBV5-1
TGCGCCAGCAACCCCGGTGGGACAGGGAAGTCCCACGAGCAGTACTTC
CASNPGGTGKSHEQYF
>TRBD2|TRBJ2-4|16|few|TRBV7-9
TGTTCCAGCAGCCCGCTGATAATGACTAGCGGGGGGATTCAGTACTTC
CSSSPLIMTSGGIQYF
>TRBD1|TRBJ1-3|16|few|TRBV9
TGTGCCAGCAGCGTAAGGGACAGGGTGTCTGGAAACACCATATATTTT
CASSVRDRVSGNTIYF
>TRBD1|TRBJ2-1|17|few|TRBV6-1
TGTGCCAGCAGAGAACAGGGGGTCTTAAGCTCCTACAATGAGCAGTTCTTC
CASREQGVLSSYNEQFF
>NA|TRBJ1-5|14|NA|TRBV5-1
TGCGCCAGCAGCTTGGCCGTCGGAGATCAGCCCCAGCATTTT
CASSLAVGDQPQHF
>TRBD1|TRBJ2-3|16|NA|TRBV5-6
TGTGCCAGCAGCATCAGGACAGGGGCATATTCTGATACGCAGTATTTT
CASSIRTGAYSDTQYF
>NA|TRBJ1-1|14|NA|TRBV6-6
TGTGCCAGCAGCTCCGGGAGCATGAACACTGAAGCTTTCTTT
CASSSGSMNTEAFF
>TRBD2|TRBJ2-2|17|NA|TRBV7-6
TGTGCCAGCAGCCCTACATCTAGCGGGGGGGACACCGGGGAGCTGTTTTTT
CASSPTSSGGDTGELFF
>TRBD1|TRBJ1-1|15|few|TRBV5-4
TGTGCCAGCAGAGGGATAGGACAGGGCGACACTGAAGCTTTCTTT
CASRGIGQGDTEAFF